This T cell receptor beta chain was documented in a study of PD-1 blockade in classical Hodgkin lymphoma. Every single patient, without exception, relapsed after autologous stem cell transplantation, and brentuximab vedotin exposure varied. Complete response, partial response or progressive disease constituted the best response categories observed. Trimming stripped 3 bases from V and 15 bases from J, with 27 bases between. The CDR3 spans 16 residues. The germline V gene has CDR1 LGHNA and CDR2 YNFKEQ. Assay used: immunoSEQ multiplex PCR; TCRdb lists only in-frame clones, some missing. The sample yields about 26,000 clones, roughly 68% seen once.

This clonotype was obtained from a human donor with classical Hodgkin lymphoma. The chain employs TRBV4-2 and TRBJ1-5; tentatively, D is TRBD1 (5 bases). The specimen comprised peripheral blood mononuclear cells (PBMCs), sampled before the second cycle of nivolumab. CDR3 in amino acids: CASSHGNRDGQINVHF. The CDR3 DNA sequence: TGTGCCAGCAGCCACGGCAACCGGGACGGACAAATTAACGTGCATTTT.